The clone carrying this TCR beta chain has more than one count but fewer than ten. What it binds is not known. The time point is: week 5, during vaccination. Doses comprised 300 ug of mutant IDH1 20-mer peptide each, plus topical imiquimod. These data come from a study of a mutant IDH1 vaccine in newly diagnosed glioma. V was clipped by 4 bases and J by 2 bases, with 5 bases between them. CDR3 length: 12 residues. Germline V lookup: CDR1 KGHSH, CDR2 LQKENI. Libraries were prepared by immunoSEQ multiplex PCR; TCRdb keeps only in-frame clonotypes and omits some of them. In the table there are about 26,000 clones, roughly 84% of which are singletons.

The TCR sequence derives from a man in his forties with glioma. Some clones in this sample may be carry-over from other donors' samples. The starting material was PBMCs, obtained from a glioma patient whose treatment included an IDH1 peptide vaccine. The J gene is TRBJ1-1, the V gene TRBV18; no clear D. Written as DNA, the CDR3 is TGTGCCAGCTCACTTCCTAACACTGAAGCTTTCTTT. This codes for CASSLPNTEAFF.